This is a list of T cell receptor beta chains from one sample in a study of T cell responses to AZD1222 COVID-19 vaccine. Clones were sequenced by immunoSEQ multiplex PCR, and TCRdb holds only the in-frame ones, with some missing. The sample holds about 91,000 clones, 70% to 90% seen once. The material was peripheral blood, obtained on day 0 of AZD1222 vaccination. The receptors here all came from an adult in good health. CDR3s include the opening cysteine and the closing phenylalanine or tryptophan. A D gene is named only where the DNA matches it firmly. Part of the rows lack a size; the others show once, few, many or a class for expanded clones.

TRBJ1-2 - 12 - TRBV10-3 CAISDGGNGYTF TGTGCCATCAGTGACGGGGGGAATGGCTACACCTTC
TRBJ2-3 - 15 TRBD1 TRBV5-1 CASSPGTGVTDTQYF TGCGCCAGCAGCCCCGGGACAGGGGTAACAGATACGCAGTATTTT
TRBJ1-1 - 15 - TRBV7-2 CASSRSGARYTEAFF TGTGCCAGCAGCCGCTCGGGGGCGAGGTATACTGAAGCTTTCTTT
TRBJ1-1 - 15 - TRBV19 CASTTPGAGNTEAFF TGTGCCAGTACAACCCCAGGGGCGGGTAACACTGAAGCTTTCTTT
TRBJ2-3 - 14 - TRBV10-3 CAINNLDSPDTQYF TGTGCCATCAACAACCTTGACTCCCCAGATACGCAGTATTTT
TRBJ2-6 once 12 - TRBV10-2 CASTPQANVLTF TGCGCCAGCACCCCCCAAGCGAACGTCCTGACTTTC
TRBJ1-4 - 16 TRBD1 TRBV13 CASSARTGATNEKLFF TGTGCCAGCAGCGCCCGGACAGGAGCAACTAATGAAAAACTGTTTTTT
TRBJ1-6 - 14 - TRBV10-3 CAISESGVRSPLHF TGTGCCATCAGTGAGTCAGGGGTTCGGTCACCCCTCCACTTT
TRBJ1-3 - 16 - TRBV6-5 CASSSGSMGSGNTIYF TGTGCCAGCAGTTCAGGGTCTATGGGGTCTGGAAACACCATATATTTT
TRBJ1-5 - 16 - TRBV20-1 CSASDIGLGSNQPQHF TGCAGTGCTAGTGATATTGGCTTAGGTAGCAATCAGCCCCAGCATTTT
TRBJ2-1 - 19 - TRBV7-2 CASSLWTLTRVSSYNEQFF TGTGCCAGCAGCTTATGGACATTAACGAGGGTTAGCTCCTACAATGAGCAGTTCTTC
TRBJ1-6 - 14 - TRBV7-3 CASSLWSYNSPLHF TGTGCCAGCAGCTTATGGTCGTATAATTCACCCCTCCACTTT
TRBJ1-5 - 15 TRBD1 TRBV19 CASRPQGDSNQPQHF TGTGCCAGTAGACCGCAGGGGGATAGCAATCAGCCCCAGCATTTT
TRBJ1-5 - 15 - TRBV27 CASSLNKGFNQPQHF TGTGCCAGCAGTTTGAATAAGGGATTCAATCAGCCCCAGCATTTT
TRBJ2-1 once 14 - TRBV11-3 CASSQAAGYNEQFF TGTGCCAGCAGTCAAGCGGCAGGCTACAATGAGCAGTTCTTC
TRBJ2-1 - 15 - TRBV7-8 CASRPRGRQYNEQFF TGTGCCAGCAGGCCCCGGGGGCGCCAATACAATGAGCAGTTCTTC
TRBJ2-2 - 14 - TRBV18 CASSRDIYTGELFF TGTGCCAGCTCAAGGGACATTTACACCGGGGAGCTGTTTTTT
TRBJ2-7 - 14 - TRBV19 CASSNPQGTYEQYF TGTGCCAGTAGTAATCCCCAGGGAACGTACGAGCAGTACTTC
TRBJ2-3 - 15 - TRBV13 CASSLGHGVADTQYF TGTGCCAGCAGCTTAGGCCATGGGGTGGCAGATACGCAGTATTTT
TRBJ2-7 - 13 - TRBV6-2/TRBV6-3 CASSYGQSYEQYF TGTGCCAGCAGTTACGGGCAGAGTTACGAGCAGTACTTC
TRBJ1-6 once 13 - TRBV7-2 CASSPTGRSPLHF TGTGCCAGCAGCCCCACAGGGCGCTCACCCCTCCACTTT
TRBJ1-5 - 13 - TRBV5-8 CASTEGFRQPQHF TGTGCCAGCACCGAGGGTTTTCGGCAGCCCCAGCATTTT
TRBJ2-7 - 16 - TRBV21-1 CAKGQGAKFPHNEQYF TGTGCCAAAGGACAGGGGGCGAAATTCCCCCACAACGAGCAGTACTTC
TRBJ1-6 - 15 - TRBV7-2 CASSPQGPYNSPLHF TGTGCCAGCAGCCCCCAGGGTCCTTATAATTCACCCCTCCACTTT
TRBJ1-2 once 12 - TRBV6-5 CASKTAGYGYTF TGTGCCAGCAAAACCGCAGGCTATGGCTACACCTTC
TRBJ1-5 - 12 - TRBV28 CASSSENQPQHF TGTGCCAGCAGTTCTGAGAATCAGCCCCAGCATTTT
TRBJ1-6 - 14 - TRBV28 CASSFGGNDSPLHF TGTGCCAGCAGTTTTGGAGGGAATGATTCACCCCTCCACTTT
TRBJ1-5 - 13 - TRBV12-3/TRBV12-4 CASTFGQIQPQHF TGTGCCAGCACCTTCGGACAGATTCAGCCCCAGCATTTT
TRBJ2-7 - 13 - TRBV12-5 CASGLEQIYEQYF TGTGCTAGTGGTTTGGAGCAGATCTACGAGCAGTACTTC
TRBJ2-2 - 16 TRBD1 TRBV5-5 CASSLVGTGGTGELFF TGTGCCAGCAGCTTGGTGGGGACAGGGGGCACCGGGGAGCTGTTTTTT
TRBJ2-1 once 16 TRBD2 TRBV6-1 CASSGILAGNGSEQFF TGTGCCAGCAGTGGGATTCTAGCGGGGAACGGCTCAGAGCAGTTCTTC
TRBJ1-2 - 15 TRBD1 TRBV5-5 CASILPGQGNYGYTF TGTGCCAGCATCCTTCCGGGACAGGGGAACTATGGCTACACCTTC
TRBJ2-1 - 14 - TRBV19 CASGPSEAYNEQFF TGTGCCAGTGGTCCTAGCGAAGCCTACAATGAGCAGTTCTTC
TRBJ2-5 - 14 - TRBV5-1 CASSPATDQETQYF TGCGCCAGCAGCCCGGCGACAGACCAAGAGACCCAGTACTTC
TRBJ1-2 once 15 - TRBV6-5 CASSFSTRPPYGYTF TGTGCCAGCAGTTTTTCGACTCGCCCCCCCTATGGCTACACCTTC
TRBJ1-4 - 15 - TRBV6-5 CASSYSGWPNEKLFF TGTGCCAGCAGTTATTCCGGGTGGCCTAATGAAAAACTGTTTTTT
TRBJ2-1 - 14 - TRBV19 CASVSGDSYNEQFF TGTGCCAGTGTTAGCGGAGACTCCTACAATGAGCAGTTCTTC
TRBJ2-1 - 15 TRBD2 TRBV6-4 CASSAGTSGSNEQFF TGTGCCAGCAGCGCCGGGACTAGCGGGAGTAATGAGCAGTTCTTC
TRBJ1-1 - 11 TRBD1 TRBV29-1 CSVFGQAGAFF TGCAGCGTCTTCGGACAGGCGGGGGCTTTCTTT
TRBJ2-7 - 13 TRBD1 TRBV18 CASSPGDSYEQYF TGTGCCAGCTCACCTGGGGACAGCTACGAGCAGTACTTC
TRBJ1-1 - 13 - TRBV18 CASSADQNTEAFF TGTGCCAGCTCGGCCGATCAGAACACTGAAGCTTTCTTT
TRBJ1-4 - 15 TRBD1 TRBV28 CASSPSGTGDEKLFF TGTGCCAGCAGTCCCTCCGGGACAGGAGATGAAAAACTGTTTTTT
TRBJ2-7 - 13 - TRBV7-2 CASSLASRGEQYF TGTGCCAGCAGCTTAGCGTCGAGGGGCGAGCAGTACTTC
TRBJ1-4 - 14 - TRBV6-5 CASREGGPNEKLFF TGTGCCAGTCGGGAGGGGGGTCCTAATGAAAAACTGTTTTTT
TRBJ2-2 - 13 - TRBV6-5 CASSSPQAGELFF TGTGCCAGCAGTTCCCCACAAGCCGGGGAGCTGTTTTTT